The 20 T cell receptor beta chains listed next were all sequenced from one sample in a study of OX40 agonist ivuxolimab in advanced cancers. Libraries were prepared by immunoSEQ multiplex PCR; TCRdb keeps only in-frame clonotypes and omits some of them. The sample consists of tens of thousands of clones, about 90% of them appearing once. The sample was CD4+ or CD8+ T cells sorted from blood, taken in a trial of the OX40 agonist ivuxolimab. These receptors originate from an adult with an advanced solid tumor such as melanoma, head and neck, liver or kidney cancer.

The genes are TRBV30 and TRBJ2-3; the D call may be TRBD1 or TRBD2 (5 bases each). V was cut by 5 bases and J by 0 bases, with 15 bases left in between. This CDR3 contains 15 residues. The germline V gene has CDR1 GTSNPN and CDR2 SVGIG (reference sequence). CDR3 sequence: CAWLLLGESTDTQYF. CDR3 coding DNA: TGTGCCTGGCTTCTCCTGGGGGAAAGCACAGATACGCAGTATTTT.

With respect to this clone: Compared with germline, one end of the junction differs, possibly owing to a read error. This chain connects TRBV19 to TRBJ2-7, with D perhaps TRBD2 (5 bases). CDR3 size: 12 residues. CDR1 and CDR2 from the germline V gene are LNHDA and SQIVND (reference sequence). The CDR3 DNA is TGTGCCAGTAGTATAGTGGGAGACGAGCTGTACTTC. This sequence encodes CASSIVGDELYF.

The V and J genes are TRBV5-4 and TRBJ2-3, with TRBD1 matching over 8 bases. The CDR3 sequence is 15 residues long. Per germline, CDR1 SGHNT and CDR2 YYREEE (reference sequence). J was trimmed by 1 base and V by 4 bases; bases with no gene match: 5. CDR3 bases: TGTGCCAGCAGCCCCCCGGGACAGGGCACAGATACGCAGTATTTT. This codes for CASSPPGQGTDTQYF.

This chain joins TRBV5-1 and TRBJ2-2, with TRBD2 identical over 11 bases. The CDR3 extends over 15 amino acids. Germline CDR1 and CDR2: SGHRS and YFSETQ. V lost 1 base to trimming and J lost 4 bases; unmatched junction nucleotides: 0. In DNA, the CDR3 is TGCGCCAGCAGCTTGACTAGCGGGAGCACCGGGGAGCTGTTTTTT. Protein product: CASSLTSGSTGELFF.

The chain has TRBV6-6 and TRBJ1-5; tentative D call: TRBD1 (5 bases). The V end lost 3 bases, the J end lost 5 bases, and 11 bases lay between the germline ends. Germline V gene lookup returns CDR1 MNHNY and CDR2 SVGAGI (reference sequence). The CDR3 spans 14 residues. The CDR3: CASSYADSHQPQHF. Here the CDR3 DNA reads TGTGCCAGCAGTTATGCCGACAGCCATCAGCCCCAGCATTTT.

The chain recombines TRBV18 with TRBJ2-7; no reliable D call. The CDR3 runs 14 residues. Germline CDR1 and CDR2: KGHSH and LQKENI. Trimming shortened V by 5 bases and J by 3 bases, and 14 bases separated the two germline ends. CDR3 coding DNA: TGTGCCAGCTCAGATTCCTTCACGTACTACGAGCAGTACTTC. It codes for CASSDSFTYYEQYF.

DNA for the CDR3: TGTGCCTGGACCCCAGTTCCTTCTGGAAACACCATATATTTT. Translated, it gives CAWTPVPSGNTIYF. The chain carries TRBV30 and TRBJ1-3; D not resolved. The CDR3 length is 14 residues. Deletions cut 4 bases from V and 1 base from J, with 11 bases between. Germline CDR1 GTSNPN, CDR2 SVGIG (reference sequence). Full variable domain (missing parts from reference TRBV30 and TRBJ1-3): SQTIHQWPATLVQPVGSPLSLECTVEGTSNPNLYWYRQAAGRGLQLLFYSVGIGQISSEVPQNLSASRPQDRQFILSSKKLLLSDSGFYLCAWTPVPSGNTIYFGEGSWLTVV.

This sequence joins TRBV5-4 and TRBJ2-7; TRBD2 matches at 9 bases. In germline, CDR1 is SGHNT, CDR2 YYREEE (reference sequence). The CDR3 runs 15 residues. The V segment lost 4 bases and the J segment 6 bases; nucleotides outside the gene matches: 11. DNA for the CDR3: TGTGCCAGCAGCCCGGGGGGCGGGAGGGCCGCCGAGCAGTACTTC. Protein product: CASSPGGGRAAEQYF.

V is TRBV7-2 and J is TRBJ2-1, with D maybe TRBD1 (5 bases). With 4 bases removed from V and 8 bases from J, the gap between germline ends came to 12 bases. The germline V gene encodes CDR1 SGHTA and CDR2 FQGNSA. This CDR3 is 13 amino acids long. The CDR3 spells CASSSRVFDEQFF. CDR3 sequence (DNA): TGTGCCAGCAGCTCCAGGGTTTTCGATGAGCAGTTCTTC.

This clone appeared a few times. The CDR3 DNA sequence: TGTGCCAGCAGTTTATTAGGGCACCCCCTCCACTTT. Amino acid sequence: CASSLLGHPLHF. The rearrangement links TRBV27 to TRBJ1-6; no clear D. The CDR3 has 12 amino acids. Looked up from germline, CDR1 is MNHEY and CDR2 is SMNVEV (reference sequence). Trimming cost V 1 base and J 13 bases, with 8 bases left between them.

The chain combines TRBV5-8 with TRBJ1-2; tentatively, D is TRBD1 (5 bases). The V gene lost 4 bases and the J gene lost 2 bases, with 18 bases spanning the gap. CDR1 is SGHTS and CDR2 is YDEGEE in the germline V gene. The CDR3 runs 16 residues. The CDR3 loop reads CASSPGGDRPNYGYTF. In nucleotides, the CDR3 is TGTGCCAGCAGCCCCGGCGGGGACCGTCCCAACTATGGCTACACCTTC.

The chain combines TRBV4-1 with TRBJ2-1; 11 nucleotides agree with TRBD2. Germline CDR1 and CDR2: MGHRA and YSYEKL. The ends lost 0 bases at V and 6 bases at J; junction bases unmatched: 4. The CDR3 spans 16 residues. In DNA, the CDR3 is TGCGCCAGCAGCCAAGATTCGCTAGCGGGAGGCAATGAGCAGTTCTTC. Encoded protein: CASSQDSLAGGNEQFF.

This clone was recorded once. The chain employs TRBV14 and TRBJ2-5; tentative D call: TRBD2 (6 bases). Germline V CDR1 and CDR2: SGHDN, FVKESK. The length of the CDR3 is 13 residues. Trimming removed 1 base from V and 7 bases from J, with 10 bases in between. The CDR3 bases are TGTGCCAGCAGCCAAGGCGGGGAAGGGACCCAGTACTTC. It is translated as CASSQGGEGTQYF.

The chain joins TRBV5-1 to TRBJ2-1; perhaps TRBD2 as D (5 bases). Germline assignment: CDR1 SGHRS and CDR2 YFSETQ. The CDR3 spans 13 residues. The V end was cut by 4 bases, the J end by 3 bases, with 8 bases between. The CDR3 bases are TGCGCCAGCAGCCTTGGGAGCTACAATGAGCAGTTCTTC. This sequence encodes CASSLGSYNEQFF.

This chain links TRBV28 with TRBJ2-1, with a tentative D call TRBD2 (6 bases). The CDR3 totals 11 residues. CDR1 and CDR2 (germline): MDHEN, SYDVKM. The germline V and J ends were trimmed by 8 bases and 7 bases, with 9 bases remaining between them. Written as DNA, the CDR3 is TGTGCCAGCCCGGCGGGAAATGAGCAGTTCTTC. It encodes CASPAGNEQFF.

The chain recombines TRBV27 with TRBJ1-2; TRBD1 might be the D (6 bases). The CDR3 is 11 amino acids. The germline gives CDR1 MNHEY, CDR2 SMNVEV (reference sequence). Trimming removed 6 bases from V and 6 bases from J, with 8 bases in between. CDR3 protein: CASRQGHGYTF. DNA of the CDR3: TGTGCCAGCAGGCAGGGGCATGGCTACACCTTC.

This clone appeared a single time. The chain joins TRBV5-1 to TRBJ2-7; TRBD2 matches at 8 bases. Trimming took 0 bases from V and 5 from J; bases not matched to a gene: 16. Germline CDR1 reads SGHRS; CDR2 reads YFSETQ. This CDR3 spans 18 amino acids. The DNA for the CDR3 is TGCGCCAGCAGCTTGGCTGGGGGGGGACTAGAGAGTCAAGACGAGCAGTACTTC. This codes for CASSLAGGGLESQDEQYF.

This rearrangement joins TRBV28 to TRBJ1-5; TRBD1 is a possible D gene (6 bases). CDR3 length: 14 amino acids. In germline, CDR1 is MDHEN, CDR2 SYDVKM. Trimming pared 6 bases from V and 6 bases from J, leaving 15 bases between. CDR3 nucleotides: TGTGCCAGCAGCCAAGGGGGGGATGGTCAGCCCCAGCATTTT. This translates into CASSQGGDGQPQHF.

The rearrangement joins TRBV4-1 to TRBJ2-3; 10 bases are a match to TRBD2. The V segment lost 4 bases and the J segment 8 bases; nucleotides outside the gene matches: 6. The length of the CDR3 is 14 residues. The germline V gene has CDR1 MGHRA and CDR2 YSYEKL. The CDR3 sequence: CASSPLAGVGTQYF. The CDR3 bases are TGCGCCAGCAGCCCGCTAGCGGGAGTCGGTACGCAGTATTTT.

The rearrangement uses TRBV6-1 and TRBJ2-5; TRBD1 aligns across 7 bases. V lost 4 bases and J lost 1; bases outside the gene matches: 3. Germline V gene lookup returns CDR1 MNHNS and CDR2 SASEGT. The CDR3 extends over 14 amino acids. The CDR3: CASSARQGQETQYF. The CDR3, as DNA: TGTGCCAGCAGTGCTAGACAGGGCCAAGAGACCCAGTACTTC.